Below, 16 T cell receptor beta chains from the same sample are listed, as sequenced in a study of blood T cell repertoires in COVID-19. Libraries were prepared by immunoSEQ multiplex PCR; TCRdb keeps only in-frame clonotypes and omits some of them. The sample has 90,000 to 100,000 clones, 70% to 80% seen once. Material: peripheral blood. The receptors were gathered from a man between 65 and 85 years old with acute or convalescent COVID-19.

This chain links TRBV28 with TRBJ2-4; TRBD2 matches 7 bases. Per the germline V gene, CDR1 is MDHEN and CDR2 is SYDVKM. V was pared by 3 bases and J by 2 bases, with 4 bases of the junction left unmatched. The CDR3 runs 15 residues. CDR3 sequence reads: CASSLGGSPKNIQYF. The CDR3, as DNA: TGTGCCAGCAGTTTGGGCGGGAGCCCCAAAAACATTCAGTACTTC.

This clone was seen just once. The chain links TRBV30 to TRBJ1-5; a possible D gene is TRBD1 (6 bases). This CDR3 spans 14 amino acids. Between the trimmed V and J ends, which lost 7 bases and 0 bases, there was a span of 13 bases. The V gene's germline CDR1 is GTSNPN and CDR2 SVGIG (reference sequence). The CDR3 coding sequence is TGTGCCTTTACCGGACAGTTTAGCAATCAGCCCCAGCATTTT. It codes for CAFTGQFSNQPQHF. Full variable domain (rest looked up from reference TRBV30 and TRBJ1-5): SQTIHQWPATLVQPVGSPLSLECTVEGTSNPNLYWYRQAAGRGLQLLFYSVGIGQISSEVPQNLSASRPQDRQFILSSKKLLLSDSGFYLCAFTGQFSNQPQHFGDGTRLSIL.

This chain links TRBV28 with TRBJ2-5, with 10 bases that match TRBD1. CDR1 is MDHEN and CDR2 is SYDVKM in the germline V gene. V was pared by 6 bases and J by 5 bases, with 9 bases of the junction left unmatched. This CDR3 has 15 amino acids. This chain's CDR3 is CASSEGTGARETQYF. CDR3 DNA: TGTGCCAGCAGCGAGGGGACAGGGGCGCGGGAGACCCAGTACTTC.

In its sample, this clone was seen once. The CDR3 loop reads CASSYQGASTEAFF. In DNA form, the CDR3 reads TGTGCCAGCAGTTACCAGGGGGCAAGCACTGAAGCTTTCTTT. The chain links TRBV7-2 to TRBJ1-1; 8 nucleotides align to TRBD1. Losses at the gene ends were 6 bases for V and 4 bases for J; bases not matched to a gene: 7. There are 14 residues in the CDR3. CDR1 and CDR2 from the germline V gene are SGHTA and FQGNSA.

CDR3 sequence (DNA): TGTGCCAGCAGCTTAGGTAGCGGGAAGAGGATCACAGATACGCAGTATTTT. Its translation: CASSLGSGKRITDTQYF. V is TRBV11-3 and J is TRBJ2-3, with 8 bases fitting TRBD2. CDR1 is SGHNT and CDR2 is YENEEA in the germline V gene. The J segment lost 2 bases and the V segment lost 1 base, leaving 8 bases of the junction unmatched. CDR3 length: 17 amino acids.

The chain carries TRBV5-4 and TRBJ1-2; 8 nucleotides align to TRBD1. This CDR3 has 17 residues. Per the germline V gene, CDR1 is SGHNT and CDR2 is YYREEE (reference sequence). The J segment lost 2 bases and the V segment lost 2 bases, leaving 11 bases of the junction unmatched. The CDR3 region has the DNA TGTGCCAGCAGCTTAAAAAGAGGGGACAGGTGGAACTATGGCTACACCTTC. It is translated as CASSLKRGDRWNYGYTF.

This clone has a single count. V usage is TRBV7-9 and J usage is TRBJ1-5; D perhaps matches TRBD1 (5 bases). Between the trimmed V and J ends, which lost 1 base and 2 bases, there was a span of 9 bases. CDR3 size: 15 residues. In germline, CDR1 is SEHNR, CDR2 FQNEAQ (reference sequence). CDR3 sequence (DNA): TGTGCCAGCAGCTTAGACGGGGGACGCAATCAGCCCCAGCATTTT. Translated, it gives CASSLDGGRNQPQHF.

As DNA, the CDR3 is TGTGCCAGCAGCCCTCAGGGCCCGCCCCAGCATTTT. Translated, it gives CASSPQGPPQHF. The rearrangement joins TRBV5-8 to TRBJ1-5; the D gene is possibly TRBD1 (5 bases). V was cut by 4 bases and J by 9 bases, with 11 bases left in between. In germline, CDR1 is SGHTS, CDR2 YDEGEE. The CDR3 totals 12 residues.

The J gene is TRBJ2-7, the V gene TRBV19, with TRBD1 as a possible D gene (5 bases). Trimming removed 5 bases at V and 5 bases at J, with 16 bases between. Germline lookup yields CDR1 LNHDA and CDR2 SQIVND (reference sequence). The CDR3 sequence is 14 residues long. CDR3 sequence: CASSYPGYQNEQYF. The CDR3 DNA reads TGTGCCAGTAGTTACCCAGGGTATCAAAACGAGCAGTACTTC.

J is TRBJ2-5 and V is TRBV7-2; D unresolved. The V end lost 4 bases, the J end lost 3 bases, and 18 bases lay between the germline ends. From germline, CDR1 is SGHTA and CDR2 FQGNSA. CDR3 size: 16 residues. The CDR3 nucleotides are TGTGCCAGCAGCTCCCTAAGGCTCCCGGGTAAAGAGACCCAGTACTTC. It is translated as CASSSLRLPGKETQYF.

CDR3 nucleotide sequence: TGCGCCAGCAGCTTGTTAGCCGGGGGGAACACTGAAGCTTTCTTT. Its protein is CASSLLAGGNTEAFF. The chain combines TRBV5-1 with TRBJ1-1; possibly TRBD1 for D (5 bases). The germline V gene encodes CDR1 SGHRS and CDR2 YFSETQ. Trimming cost V 1 base and J 1 base, with 11 bases left between them. This CDR3 comprises 15 residues.

The sample holds a few counts of this clone. The chain uses TRBV27 and TRBJ2-7; 8 bases are shared with TRBD2. The CDR3 is 15 amino acids. The V and J ends lost 3 bases and 0 bases, in that order; junction bases with no gene match: 4. Germline V gives CDR1 MNHEY, CDR2 SMNVEV (reference sequence). For the CDR3, the DNA is TGTGCCAGCAGTTTTAGCGGGAAGAGCTCCTACGAGCAGTACTTC. Amino acids: CASSFSGKSSYEQYF.

This chain connects TRBV21-1 to TRBJ2-7; the DNA was not compared with TRBD2, the D call given in the table. TRBV21-1 is classified as a pseudogene. This CDR3 has 16 residues. The CDR3: CASSEKIGGRAYEQYF. The CDR3 DNA follows: TGTGCCAGCAGCGAAAAGATCGGTGGGCGGGCCTACGAGCAGTACTTC.

The chain combines TRBV6-5 with TRBJ1-5, with a possible D match to TRBD1 (6 bases). The CDR3 length is 15 residues. The V gene's germline CDR1 is MNHEY and CDR2 SVGAGI. V was trimmed by 0 bases and J by 6 bases, leaving 12 bases between them. The CDR3 nucleotides are TGTGCCAGCAGTTACTCTGGCAGGGGACCTCAGCCCCAGCATTTT. This translates into CASSYSGRGPQPQHF.

The J gene is TRBJ2-1, the V gene TRBV18, with TRBD2 identical over 11 bases. The CDR3 runs to 17 residues. V shed 3 bases, J shed 0 bases, and the junction held 4 bases outside the gene matches. Germline CDR1 and CDR2: KGHSH and LQKENI. CDR3 DNA: TGTGCCAGCTCACCGTTAACTAGCGGGAGCTCCTACAATGAGCAGTTCTTC. It codes for CASSPLTSGSSYNEQFF. The full variable domain, completed using reference TRBV18 and TRBJ2-1, is NAGVMQNPRHLVRRRGQEARLRCSPMKGHSHVYWYRQLPEEGLKFMVYLQKENIIDESGMPKERFSAEFPKEGPSILRIQQVVRGDSAAYFCASSPLTSGSSYNEQFFGPGTRLTVL.

This clone was found a few times. The chain combines TRBV7-3 with TRBJ2-1; TRBD1 might be the D (5 bases). Germline loops: CDR1 SGHTA, CDR2 FQGTGA. This CDR3 spans 12 amino acids. Between the trimmed V and J ends, which lost 4 bases and 8 bases, there was a span of 9 bases. The CDR3 region has the DNA TGTGCCAGCAGCTCTCAGGGTTATGAGCAGTTCTTC. It yields the protein CASSSQGYEQFF.